This T cell receptor beta chain was sequenced for a study of cytomegalovirus exposure and HLA in healthy donors. Study findings and constraints: The authors judged a highly shared variant cluster likely a sequencing artifact. CMV antigen specificity of a few CMV-associated chains was confirmed in vitro.

Germline values: CDR1 MDHEN, CDR2 SYDVKM. Trimming took off 10 bases at V and 3 bases at J, with 12 bases between the two ends. The CDR3 extends over 13 amino acids. Notes on this clone: Its specificity is unknown.

Primers: 60 Vbeta forward and 13 Jbeta reverse. Measured with immunoSEQ multiplex PCR; TCRdb has only the in-frame clones, and not every one. The sample has over 110,000 clones, more than 75% seen once. This clonotype was obtained from a woman aged 40-49 years in good health and CMV-seropositive. The sequenced sample consisted of PBMCs. V usage is TRBV28 and J usage is TRBJ1-4; D might be TRBD1 (5 bases). The CDR3 loop is CATERGANEKLFF. The DNA for the CDR3 is TGTGCCACCGAGCGGGGGGCTAATGAAAAACTGTTTTTT.